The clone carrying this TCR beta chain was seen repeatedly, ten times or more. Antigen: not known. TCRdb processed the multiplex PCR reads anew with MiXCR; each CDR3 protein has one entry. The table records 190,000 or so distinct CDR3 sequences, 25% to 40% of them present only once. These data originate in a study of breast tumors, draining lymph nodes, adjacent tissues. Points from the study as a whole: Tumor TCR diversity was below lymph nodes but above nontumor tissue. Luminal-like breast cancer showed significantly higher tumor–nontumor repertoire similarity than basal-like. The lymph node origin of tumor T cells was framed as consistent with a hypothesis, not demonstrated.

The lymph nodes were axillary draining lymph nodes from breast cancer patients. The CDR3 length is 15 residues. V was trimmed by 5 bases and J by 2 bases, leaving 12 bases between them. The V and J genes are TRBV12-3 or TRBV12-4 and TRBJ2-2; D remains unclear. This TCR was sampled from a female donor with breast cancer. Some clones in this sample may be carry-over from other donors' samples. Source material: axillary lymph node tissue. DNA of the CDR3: TGTGCCAGCAGTCGCCTAGGAGCTAACACCGGGGAGCTGTTTTTT. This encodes CASSRLGANTGELFF.